These 20 T cell receptor beta chains share one sample of origin, sequenced in a study of long-term antiretroviral therapy in people with HIV. Sequencing relied on immunoSEQ assay v3.0, run at survey level. The protocol was immunoSEQ multiplex PCR, while the TCRdb copy is restricted to in-frame clones and leaves out a portion. The profile shows tens of thousands of clones, roughly 90% of them singletons. Specimen: unsorted PBMCs, collected 0.5 years after starting antiretroviral therapy. These receptors all stem from a woman aged 18-30 years with HIV.

Worth noting for this clone: In the same sample, other DNA sequences code for this CDR3. The J gene is TRBJ2-7, the V gene TRBV27; D is ambiguous. The germline CDR1 and CDR2 sequences are MNHEY and SMNVEV (reference sequence). V was pared by 4 bases and J by 9 bases, with 16 bases between. The CDR3 runs 13 residues. The CDR3 spells CASSSDTRSAQYF. In nucleotides, the CDR3 is TGTGCCAGCAGTTCAGATACTCGAAGCGCGCAGTACTTC.

This chain uses TRBV29-1 with TRBJ2-7, with D possibly called TRBD1 or TRBD2 (5 bases each). Per germline, CDR1 SQVTM and CDR2 ANQGSEA. This CDR3 region has 13 residues. With 2 bases removed from V and 4 bases from J, the gap between germline ends came to 12 bases. This CDR3 reads CSVESQGDYEQYF. The CDR3 bases are TGCAGCGTTGAATCTCAGGGAGATTACGAGCAGTACTTC.

The CDR3, as DNA: TGTGCCAGCAGCTTGCAGGGGTACACCGGGGAGCTGTTTTTT. This encodes CASSLQGYTGELFF. V and J are TRBV13 and TRBJ2-2; maybe TRBD1 (6 bases). Germline V CDR1 and CDR2: PRHDT, FYEKMQ (reference sequence). The V gene lost 3 bases and the J gene lost 3 bases, with 8 bases spanning the gap. The CDR3 extends over 14 amino acids. The variable domain in full, with the rest retrieved from reference TRBV13 and TRBJ2-2, is AAGVIQSPRHLIKEKRETATLKCYPIPRHDTVYWYQQGPGQDPQFLISFYEKMQSDKGSIPDRFSAQQFSDYHSELNMSSLELGDSALYFCASSLQGYTGELFFGEGSRLTVL.

The chain carries TRBV7-9 and TRBJ1-2; D not resolved. This CDR3 spans 16 amino acids. V was pared by 2 bases and J by 5 bases, with 18 bases between. CDR1 and CDR2 (germline): SEHNR, FQNEAQ (reference sequence). The DNA of the CDR3 is TGTGCCAGCAGCTTATCCCTAGGGTTCGAATCGTATGGCTACACCTTC. It specifies CASSLSLGFESYGYTF.

The V gene is TRBV7-9, the J gene TRBJ2-7; 7 nucleotides align to TRBD1. Trimming took 4 bases from V and 4 from J; bases not matched to a gene: 10. CDR1 SEHNR and CDR2 FQNEAQ come from the germline V gene (reference sequence). The CDR3 loop spans 15 amino acids. The CDR3, as DNA: TGTGCCAGCAGCTCATCCGGGACAGAACCTTACGAGCAGTACTTC. It encodes CASSSSGTEPYEQYF.

The chain recombines TRBV5-8 with TRBJ2-7, with 10 nucleotides matching TRBD2. Germline V gene data show CDR1 as SGHTS and CDR2 as YDEGEE. V was pared by 0 bases and J by 6 bases, with 6 bases of the junction left unmatched. The CDR3 consists of 15 residues. Here the CDR3 reads CASSLAGLAGVEQYF. CDR3 in DNA: TGTGCCAGCAGCTTGGCCGGTCTAGCGGGAGTCGAGCAGTACTTC.

This clone was seen only a few times. This chain connects TRBV7-9 to TRBJ2-7; tentatively, D is TRBD1 (6 bases). V was shortened by 2 bases and J by 2 bases, with 10 bases between the two germline ends. CDR3 length: 14 amino acids. CDR1 and CDR2 (germline): SEHNR, FQNEAQ (reference sequence). Written as DNA, the CDR3 is TGTGCCAGCAGCTTAAATACAGGGCCCTACGAGCAGTACTTC. It encodes CASSLNTGPYEQYF.

The chain is built from TRBV27 and TRBJ2-7, with D possibly matching TRBD2 (6 bases). Trimming pared 6 bases from V and 4 bases from J, leaving 28 bases between. Germline lookup yields CDR1 MNHEY and CDR2 SMNVEV (reference sequence). CDR3 length equals 18 residues. The CDR3 DNA follows: TGTGCCAGCAGAAAGCCCGGGACTCTCCTAGATGAACGATACGAGCAGTACTTC. It translates to CASRKPGTLLDERYEQYF.

The rearrangement links TRBV27 to TRBJ1-1; possibly TRBD1 for D (5 bases). Germline loops: CDR1 MNHEY, CDR2 SMNVEV (reference sequence). CDR3 length: 15 amino acids. Trimming cost V 1 base and J 4 bases, with 13 bases left between them. Written as DNA, the CDR3 is TGTGCCAGCAGTTTATGGGCAGGCCAGGGCACTGAAGCTTTCTTT. It is translated as CASSLWAGQGTEAFF.

The genes are TRBV6-5 and TRBJ1-3; D is perhaps TRBD1 (6 bases). Germline V CDR1 and CDR2: MNHEY, SVGAGI. Trimming took off 0 bases at V and 4 bases at J, with 13 bases between the two ends. CDR3 length: 16 residues. The CDR3 reads CASSYSGGGSGNTIYF. The CDR3 nucleotides read TGTGCCAGCAGTTACTCGGGGGGCGGTTCGGGAAACACCATATATTTT.

This chain links TRBV9 with TRBJ2-1, with 7 positions matching TRBD2. Germline CDR1 and CDR2: SGDLS and YYNGEE. The ends lost 4 bases at V and 8 bases at J; junction bases unmatched: 15. This CDR3 is 16 amino acids long. Here the CDR3 reads CASSTHGRLTSDEQFF. The CDR3 DNA reads TGTGCCAGCAGCACCCACGGGAGGTTGACGTCGGATGAGCAGTTCTTC.

This clone has just one count. The chain recombines TRBV28 with TRBJ1-2, with 8 bases aligning to TRBD1. The CDR3 has 13 residues. V was clipped by 2 bases and J by 4 bases; unmatched bases: 0. Germline CDR1 reads MDHEN; CDR2 reads SYDVKM. The CDR3 spells CASSLTGGYGYTF. The CDR3 DNA sequence: TGTGCCAGCAGTTTAACAGGGGGCTATGGCTACACCTTC.

V usage is TRBV7-9 and J usage is TRBJ2-3; either TRBD1 or TRBD2 may supply D (5 bases each). V lost 5 bases and J 6 bases, leaving 24 bases between the germline ends. CDR1 and CDR2 from the germline V gene are SEHNR and FQNEAQ (reference sequence). The CDR3 extends over 17 amino acids. This CDR3 is CASSQGVGGREFDTQYF. DNA for the CDR3: TGTGCCAGCAGCCAGGGAGTGGGCGGGCGCGAATTTGATACGCAGTATTTT. The full variable domain, rest sourced from reference TRBV7-9 and TRBJ2-3, is DTGVSQNPRHKITKRGQNVTFRCDPISEHNRLYWYRQTLGQGPEFLTYFQNEAQLEKSRLLSDRFSAERPKGSFSTLEIQRTEQGDSAMYLCASSQGVGGREFDTQYFGPGTRLTVL.

The chain couples TRBV7-2 to TRBJ2-3, with 10 bases identical to TRBD1. CDR3 length: 16 amino acids. Germline V gene lookup returns CDR1 SGHTA and CDR2 FQGNSA. Germline trimming cut 5 bases from V and 3 bases from J; bases unmatched to any gene: 8. CDR3 nucleotides: TGTGCCAGCAGCCCGGGACAGGGGAGGGGAACAGATACGCAGTATTTT. Protein sequence: CASSPGQGRGTDTQYF. The variable domain in full, completed from reference TRBV7-2 and TRBJ2-3, reads GAGVSQSPSNKVTEKGKDVELRCDPISGHTALYWYRQSLGQGLEFLIYFQGNSAPDKSGLPSDRFSAERTGGSVSTLTIQRTQQEDSAVYLCASSPGQGRGTDTQYFGPGTRLTVL.

In this sample, this clone turned up once. This sequence joins TRBV10-3 and TRBJ2-7, with D perhaps TRBD1 or TRBD2 (5 bases each). Per the germline V gene, CDR1 is ENHRY and CDR2 is SYGVKD. V was cut by 3 bases and J by 6 bases, with 12 bases left in between. The CDR3 consists of 13 residues. The CDR3 sequence: CAISDRDVAEQYF. CDR3 in DNA: TGTGCCATCAGTGACCGGGACGTCGCCGAGCAGTACTTC.

The genes are TRBV28 and TRBJ2-7; 12 positions match TRBD1. CDR3 length: 15 residues. Germline assignment: CDR1 MDHEN and CDR2 SYDVKM. V lost 3 bases and J lost 6; bases outside the gene matches: 6. The CDR3 DNA is TGTGCCAGCAGTTTTTGGGACAGGGGGCAGCTCGAGCAGTACTTC. Protein: CASSFWDRGQLEQYF.

The chain employs TRBV7-2 and TRBJ2-4; D not certain. The germline V gene has CDR1 SGHTA and CDR2 FQGNSA. The V and J ends lost 5 bases and 0 bases respectively, with 8 bases between them. CDR3 length: 14 amino acids. Here the CDR3 DNA reads TGTGCCAGCAGCCCCAACGTAGCCAAAAACATTCAGTACTTC. It yields the protein CASSPNVAKNIQYF.

The rearrangement uses TRBV4-1 and TRBJ1-4, with a possible D match to TRBD1 (5 bases). Germline CDR1 reads MGHRA; CDR2 reads YSYEKL. Trimming stripped 1 base from V and 5 bases from J, with 14 bases between. This CDR3 has 16 residues. Written as DNA, the CDR3 is TGCGCCAGCAGCCAAGCCCAGGGAGGGATCAATGAAAAACTGTTTTTT. This encodes CASSQAQGGINEKLFF.

This clone appeared a few times. This chain uses TRBV5-1 with TRBJ2-7; 13 positions agree with TRBD2. This CDR3 spans 17 amino acids. The V segment lost 0 bases and the J segment 3 bases; nucleotides outside the gene matches: 6. Germline V CDR1 and CDR2: SGHRS, YFSETQ. The CDR3 region is CASSLGTSGSAYYEQYF. The CDR3 nucleotides are TGCGCCAGCAGCTTGGGGACTAGCGGGAGTGCTTACTACGAGCAGTACTTC.

This rearrangement joins TRBV18 to TRBJ2-7; D may be TRBD1 (5 bases). V was cut by 0 bases and J by 4 bases, with 13 bases left in between. Germline CDR1 reads KGHSH; CDR2 reads LQKENI. The CDR3 is made up of 15 amino acids. The CDR3 is CASSPPSGPGYEQYF. CDR3 nucleotide sequence: TGTGCCAGCTCACCACCTTCAGGTCCAGGGTACGAGCAGTACTTC.